The subject of this entry is one TCR beta chain. The germline gives CDR1 KGHSH, CDR2 LQKENI. The CDR3 totals 14 residues. The V gene end was trimmed by 3 bases and the J gene end by 2 bases; junction bases not matched to a gene: 4. In the authors' workflow: How many nucleated cells were present was estimated from reference gene primer amplification. TCRdb keeps only in-frame clones here, not all; method: immunoSEQ multiplex PCR. The V and J calls and clone size were taken over from that table, and D and trimming were inferred from the DNA. The sample gives around 130,000 clones, about 88% of which show up once; about a sixth is in the top ten. The entry originates in a study of blood T cell repertoires in COVID-19. In the study overall: Sites across the United States, Italy and Spain contributed samples from acute and convalescent COVID-19. Nucleic acid was either cDNA or gDNA, and it came from T cells, B-cell-depleted T cells, or PBMCs.

The gene calls are TRBV18 and TRBJ2-7; 7 nucleotides agree with TRBD1. The source of this sequence is an elderly woman with acute or convalescent COVID-19. Sequencing was performed on peripheral blood. CDR3 sequence reads: CASSPIGTAYEQYF. The CDR3, as DNA: TGTGCCAGCTCACCGATAGGGACAGCCTACGAGCAGTACTTC.